This entry features one TCR beta chain sequence. MiXCR, applied by TCRdb to the PCR reads, yields one record per CDR3 protein. The repertoire holds approximately 590,000 distinct CDR3 sequences, with roughly 27% as singletons. The record originates from a study of molecular identifiers for immune sequencing clone quantification. Sorting was used to obtain naive CD8 T cells (CD8+CD4-CCR7+CD45RA+). The CDR3 contains 13 residues. The germline gives CDR1 SGHDN, CDR2 FVKESK. The ends were cut back, 2 bases at V and 8 bases at J, with 12 bases in the middle. Sequencing was performed on naive CD8+ T cells from blood, with Jurkat cell RNA spiked in. Subset specified: FACS-sorted CD8+CD4-CCR7+CD45RA+ naive T cells. V is TRBV14 and J is TRBJ1-1; D is unclear. This receptor was taken from a human donor in good health. Some libraries in this study had Jurkat cell RNA spiked in. The CDR3 sequence is CASSQFHGGEAFF. CDR3 coding DNA: TGTGCCAGCAGCCAATTCCATGGTGGGGAAGCTTTCTTT.